This is a list of T cell receptor beta chains from one sample in a study of human T cells and chemical hapten exposure. TCRdb re-derived calls from the RACE reads in MiXCR, one entry per CDR3 protein. The sample consists of about 140,000 distinct CDR3 sequences, roughly 12% of them appearing once. This specimen consisted of whole blood, obtained in connection with sensitization to the hapten diphenylcyclopropenone (DPC). Source of these receptors: a woman aged 50 to 60 with alopecia areata. Some clones in this sample may be carry-over from other donors' samples. The CDR3 runs from the conserved cysteine through the conserved F or W. The D gene is left open where the match is weak. Where a row states a size, it is once, few, many or the class of an expanded clone; other rows omit it.

j_call d_call clone_size v_call cdr3_nt cdr3_aa
TRBJ1-1 TRBD1 few TRBV7-2 TGTGCCAGCAGCTCCCGACAGGGGAACGCTGAAGCTTTCTTT CASSSRQGNAEAFF
TRBJ1-2 TRBD1 many TRBV28 TGTGCCAGCAGTTTAGCAGGGGGTTATGGCTACACCTTC CASSLAGGYGYTF
TRBJ1-2 TRBD1 few TRBV15 TGTGCCACCAGCAGAGAGGGGGACAGGGGTCGCGGCTACACCTTC CATSREGDRGRGYTF
TRBJ2-3 . . TRBV5-1 TGCGCCAGCAGCTTGAATGCAGATACGCAGTATTTT CASSLNADTQYF
TRBJ1-6 TRBD1 many TRBV27 TGTGCCAGCAGCCGGGGACAGGGCGGTCGGAATTCACCCCTCCACTTT CASSRGQGGRNSPLHF
TRBJ1-1 TRBD1 . TRBV7-9 TGTGCCAGCAGCTTAGACGCAGGGGGGCTCACTGAAGCTTTCTTT CASSLDAGGLTEAFF
TRBJ2-2 TRBD1 . TRBV19 TGTGCCAGTAGTATCTCGCCGCAGGGGGCGAACACCGGGGAGCTGTTTTTT CASSISPQGANTGELFF
TRBJ2-4 TRBD1 few TRBV4-1 TGCGCCAGCAGATCGCCGGGACAGGGGAATGACATTCAGTACTTC CASRSPGQGNDIQYF
TRBJ1-2 . . TRBV6-2/TRBV6-3 TGTGCCAGCAGTTTTGGACGGACGACGGACTATGGCTACACCTTC CASSFGRTTDYGYTF
TRBJ2-4 TRBD1 many TRBV9 TGTGCCAGCAGCCCGCAGGGAAGGGGGCTAGCCAAAAACATTCAGTACTTC CASSPQGRGLAKNIQYF
TRBJ2-7 TRBD2 . TRBV20-1 TGCAGTGCTAAACTAGCGGGAGATTCCTACGAGCAGTACTTC CSAKLAGDSYEQYF
TRBJ2-5 . . TRBV19 TGTGCCAGTAGCGGTAGCAGGTACCAAGAGACCCAGTACTTC CASSGSRYQETQYF
TRBJ2-3 . few TRBV29-1 TGCAGCGTTGAAATCCCCGCAGGGTTAAGGGGCACAGATACGCAGTATTTT CSVEIPAGLRGTDTQYF
TRBJ1-4 TRBD1 many TRBV4-2 TGTGCCAGCAGCCAAGACCCCGCGACAGGGGGCGGCCGAACTAATGAAAAACTGTTTTTT CASSQDPATGGGRTNEKLFF
TRBJ1-1 . many TRBV6-5 TGTGCCACCACTCCCGGGCGGGGGCTGTCCTCTGAAGCTTTCTTT CATTPGRGLSSEAFF
TRBJ2-7 . . TRBV5-1 TGCGCCAGCAGCTCGAGACCGGGGTCCTACGAGCAGTACTTC CASSSRPGSYEQYF
TRBJ1-2 TRBD1 . TRBV12-3/TRBV12-4 TGTGCCAGCAGTTTCGACAGGGAAAGTGGCTACACCTTC CASSFDRESGYTF
TRBJ2-1 TRBD2 few TRBV6-6 TGTGCCAGCAGTTACCTGGGACTAGCGGGAACCTACAATGAGCAGTTCTTC CASSYLGLAGTYNEQFF
TRBJ2-5 . few TRBV7-3 TGTGCCAGCAGCTTGGGGCTGGGCAGGGGATTGGGAGAGACCCAGTACTTC CASSLGLGRGLGETQYF
TRBJ2-1 TRBD2 . TRBV4-2 TGTGCCAGCAGCCAAGGACTAGCGGGCTTCAATGAGCAGTTCTTC CASSQGLAGFNEQFF
TRBJ1-1 . few TRBV27 TGTGCCAGCAGTCCCGGACGGCGGCAGGCTTTCTTT CASSPGRRQAFF
TRBJ1-2 TRBD1 . TRBV20-1 TGCAGTGCTAGAGATCGAGTAGAGGGGGCTAGCGGCTACACCTTC CSARDRVEGASGYTF
TRBJ1-1 . few TRBV27 TGTGCCAGCAGTTTATGGGGGGGACTTAACACTGAAGCTTTCTTT CASSLWGGLNTEAFF
TRBJ2-2 . few TRBV4-3 TGCGCCAGCAGCCAAGTCACGAACACCGGGGAGCTGTTTTTT CASSQVTNTGELFF
TRBJ2-7 TRBD1 . TRBV7-6 TGTGCCAGCAGCCAAGGGGGACAGGCCTACGAGCAGTACTTC CASSQGGQAYEQYF
TRBJ2-5 . . TRBV15 TGTGCCACCAGCAGAATGGTTGGGTCGTACCAAGAGACCCAGTACTTC CATSRMVGSYQETQYF
TRBJ1-4 . many TRBV4-2 TGTGCCAGCAGCCAACCCACGGACAGCACGTCGCAGGAAAAACTGTTTTTT CASSQPTDSTSQEKLFF
TRBJ1-1 . many TRBV28 TGTGCCAGCAGTTTGTTCCTGCATTCGGGGAACACTGAAGCTTTCTTT CASSLFLHSGNTEAFF
TRBJ2-2 TRBD2 . TRBV4-1 TGCGCCAGCAGCCAGCCCGGGACTAGCCGGGGAGGGGAGCTGTTTTTT CASSQPGTSRGGELFF
TRBJ2-1 TRBD2 few TRBV7-3 TGTGCCAGCAGCTCCATAGCGGGAGCTTACAATGAGCAGTTCTTC CASSSIAGAYNEQFF
TRBJ1-4 TRBD1 many TRBV18 TGTGCCAGCTCACCCCGACAGGGAACTAATGAAAAACTGTTTTTT CASSPRQGTNEKLFF